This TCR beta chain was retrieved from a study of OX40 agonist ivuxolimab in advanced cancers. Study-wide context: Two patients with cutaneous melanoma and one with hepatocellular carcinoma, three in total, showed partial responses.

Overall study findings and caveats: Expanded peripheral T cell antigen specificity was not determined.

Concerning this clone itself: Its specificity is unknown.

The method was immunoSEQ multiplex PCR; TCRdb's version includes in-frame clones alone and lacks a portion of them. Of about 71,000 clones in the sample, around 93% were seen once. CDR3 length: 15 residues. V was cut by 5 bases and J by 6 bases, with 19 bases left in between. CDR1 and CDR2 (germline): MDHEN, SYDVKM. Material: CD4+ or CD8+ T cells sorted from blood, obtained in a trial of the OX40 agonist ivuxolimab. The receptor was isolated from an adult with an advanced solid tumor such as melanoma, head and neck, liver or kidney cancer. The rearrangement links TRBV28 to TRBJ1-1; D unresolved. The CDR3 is CASSPASDQPPEAFF. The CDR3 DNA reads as TGTGCCAGCAGTCCAGCATCAGATCAACCCCCTGAAGCTTTCTTT. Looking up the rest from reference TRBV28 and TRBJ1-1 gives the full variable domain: DVKVTQSSRYLVKRTGEKVFLECVQDMDHENMFWYRQDPGLGLRLIYFSYDVKMKEKGDIPEGYSVSREKKERFSLILESASTNQTSMYLCASSPASDQPPEAFFGQGTRLTVV.